This entry is about one T cell receptor beta chain. Its antigen remains undetermined. Per-base qualities were not stored, and no clone one base away is much larger. To prepare the library, the immunoSEQ multiplex PCR assay was applied. The immuneACCESS repertoire file appears here via TCRdb, limited to in-frame rearrangements. These files lack a portion of the clones; in checked studies, under half of the deficit traces to unresolved V genes, and the cause of the others is not known. The sample contains around 72,000 clones, 91% of them found a single time. The ten largest make up about 4.9% of the sample. The sample originates from a study of technical replicates of blood from several donors (dated by TCRdb to 2017 to 2019). Measured from the cysteine to the phenylalanine, the CDR3 is 11 residues long. This entry keeps only the CDR3 DNA: 33 bases, framed from base 1. V was cut back by 4 bases and J by 7 bases, leaving a gap of 11 bases between them. CDR1 DFQATT and CDR2 SNEGSKA are derived from the germline V gene (reference sequence).

The sequence links TRBV20-1 to TRBJ2-7; possibly the D gene is TRBD1, per 5 matching bases. Sequencing input: PBMCs. This TCR was sampled from a human donor in good health. Some clones in this sample may be carry-over from other donors' samples. This receptor carries the CDR3 CSAIQGKEQYF. The sequenced DNA: TGCAGTGCTATCCAGGGAAAAGAGCAGTACTTC.